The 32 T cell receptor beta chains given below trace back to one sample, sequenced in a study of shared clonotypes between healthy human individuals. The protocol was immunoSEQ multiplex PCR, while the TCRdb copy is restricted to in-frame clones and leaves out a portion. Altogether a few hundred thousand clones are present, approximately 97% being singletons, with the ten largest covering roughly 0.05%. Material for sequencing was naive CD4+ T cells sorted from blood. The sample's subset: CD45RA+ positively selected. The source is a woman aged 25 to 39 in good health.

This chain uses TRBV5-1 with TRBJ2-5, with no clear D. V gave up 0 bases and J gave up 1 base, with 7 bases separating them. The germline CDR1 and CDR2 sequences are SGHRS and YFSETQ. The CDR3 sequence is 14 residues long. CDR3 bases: TGCGCCAGCAGCTTGGTGGTCAGCCAAGAGACCCAGTACTTC. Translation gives CASSLVVSQETQYF.

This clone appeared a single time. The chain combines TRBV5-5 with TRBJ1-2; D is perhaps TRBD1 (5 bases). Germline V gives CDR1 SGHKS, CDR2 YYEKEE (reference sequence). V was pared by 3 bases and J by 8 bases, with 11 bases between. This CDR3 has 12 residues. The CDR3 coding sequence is TGTGCCAGCAGCTATCCAGGGTCCGGCTACACCTTC. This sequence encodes CASSYPGSGYTF.

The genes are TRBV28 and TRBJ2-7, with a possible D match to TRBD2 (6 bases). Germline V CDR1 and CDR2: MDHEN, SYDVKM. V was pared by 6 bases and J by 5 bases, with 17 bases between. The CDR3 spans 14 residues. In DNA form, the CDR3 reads TGTGCCAGCAGGATCTCTAGCGAGGCGAACGAGCAGTACTTC. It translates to CASRISSEANEQYF. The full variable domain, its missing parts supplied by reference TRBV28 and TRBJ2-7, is DVKVTQSSRYLVKRTGEKVFLECVQDMDHENMFWYRQDPGLGLRLIYFSYDVKMKEKGDIPEGYSVSREKKERFSLILESASTNQTSMYLCASRISSEANEQYFGPGTRLTVT.

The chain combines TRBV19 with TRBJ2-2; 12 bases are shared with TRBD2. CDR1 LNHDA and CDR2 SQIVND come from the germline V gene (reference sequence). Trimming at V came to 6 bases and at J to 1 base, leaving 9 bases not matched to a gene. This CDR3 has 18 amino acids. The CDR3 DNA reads TGTGCCAGTAGACAGGGACTAGCGGGTGGGGTGAACACCGGGGAGCTGTTTTTT. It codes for CASRQGLAGGVNTGELFF.

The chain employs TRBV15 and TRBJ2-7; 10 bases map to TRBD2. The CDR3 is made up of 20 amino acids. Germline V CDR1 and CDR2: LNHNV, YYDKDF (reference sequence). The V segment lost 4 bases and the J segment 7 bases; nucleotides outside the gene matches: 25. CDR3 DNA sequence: TGTGCCACCAGCATGGGGGACCCCGGAGCGGGAGGGCTCCCAAAACGGGAGCAGTACTTC. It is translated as CATSMGDPGAGGLPKREQYF.

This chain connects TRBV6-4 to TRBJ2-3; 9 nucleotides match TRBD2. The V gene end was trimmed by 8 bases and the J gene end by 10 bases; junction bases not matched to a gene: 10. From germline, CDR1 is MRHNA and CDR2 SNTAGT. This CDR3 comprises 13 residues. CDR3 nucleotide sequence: TGTGCCAGCCATAGCGGGAGCCTCCTGGCGCAGTATTTT. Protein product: CASHSGSLLAQYF.

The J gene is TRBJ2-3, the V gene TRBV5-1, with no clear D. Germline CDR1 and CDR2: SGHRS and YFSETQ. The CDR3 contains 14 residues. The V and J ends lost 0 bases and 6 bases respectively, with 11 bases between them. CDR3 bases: TGCGCCAGCAGCTTGGCCGGGTCGCGCGATACGCAGTATTTT. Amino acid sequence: CASSLAGSRDTQYF.

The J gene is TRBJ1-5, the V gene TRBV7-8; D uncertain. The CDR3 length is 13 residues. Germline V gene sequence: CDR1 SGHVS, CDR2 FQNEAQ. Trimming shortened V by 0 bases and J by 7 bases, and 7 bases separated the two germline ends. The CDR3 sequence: CASSLAREQPQHF. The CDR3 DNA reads TGTGCCAGCAGCTTAGCGCGCGAGCAGCCCCAGCATTTT.

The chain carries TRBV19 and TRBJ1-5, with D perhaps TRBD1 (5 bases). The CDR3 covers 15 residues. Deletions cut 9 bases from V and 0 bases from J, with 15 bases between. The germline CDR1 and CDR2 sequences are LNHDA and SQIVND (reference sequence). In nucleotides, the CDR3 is TGTGCCAGCCTCGACAGAGGTTATAGCAATCAGCCCCAGCATTTT. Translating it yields CASLDRGYSNQPQHF.

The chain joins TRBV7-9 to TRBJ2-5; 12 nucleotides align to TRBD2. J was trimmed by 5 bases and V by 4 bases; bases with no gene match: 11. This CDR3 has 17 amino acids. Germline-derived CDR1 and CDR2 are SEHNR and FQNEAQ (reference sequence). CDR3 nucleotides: TGTGCCAGCAGCTGGGGGCTAGCGGGAGGGCCAGAGGAGACCCAGTACTTC. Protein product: CASSWGLAGGPEETQYF.

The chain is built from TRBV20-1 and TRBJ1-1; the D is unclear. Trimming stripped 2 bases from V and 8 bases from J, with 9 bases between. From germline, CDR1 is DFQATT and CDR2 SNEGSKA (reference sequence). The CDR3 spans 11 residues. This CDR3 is CSARKSLEAFF. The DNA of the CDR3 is TGCAGTGCTAGAAAGTCTCTAGAAGCTTTCTTT.

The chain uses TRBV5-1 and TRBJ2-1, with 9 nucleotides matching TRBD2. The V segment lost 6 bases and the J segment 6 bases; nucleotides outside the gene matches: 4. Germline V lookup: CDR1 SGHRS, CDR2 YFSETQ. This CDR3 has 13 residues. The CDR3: CASTREGGNEQFF. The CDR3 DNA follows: TGCGCCAGCACGCGGGAGGGTGGCAATGAGCAGTTCTTC.

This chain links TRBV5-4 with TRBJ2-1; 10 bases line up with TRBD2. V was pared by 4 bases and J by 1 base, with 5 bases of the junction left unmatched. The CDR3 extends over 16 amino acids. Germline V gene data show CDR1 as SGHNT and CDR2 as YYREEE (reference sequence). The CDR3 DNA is TGTGCCAGCAGCCCAACTAGCGGGGCTTCCTACAATGAGCAGTTCTTC. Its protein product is CASSPTSGASYNEQFF. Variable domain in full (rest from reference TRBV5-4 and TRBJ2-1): ETGVTQSPTHLIKTRGQQVTLRCSSQSGHNTVSWYQQALGQGPQFIFQYYREEENGRGNFPPRFSGLQFPNYSSELNVNALELDDSALYLCASSPTSGASYNEQFFGPGTRLTVL.

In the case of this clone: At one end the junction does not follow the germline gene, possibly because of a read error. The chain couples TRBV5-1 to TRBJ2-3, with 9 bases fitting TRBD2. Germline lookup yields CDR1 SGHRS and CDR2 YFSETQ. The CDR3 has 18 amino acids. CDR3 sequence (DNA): TGCGCCAGCAGCTTGATCAATAGCGGGAGCGCTCGGGGAGATGCGCAGTATTTT. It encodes CASSLINSGSARGDAQYF.

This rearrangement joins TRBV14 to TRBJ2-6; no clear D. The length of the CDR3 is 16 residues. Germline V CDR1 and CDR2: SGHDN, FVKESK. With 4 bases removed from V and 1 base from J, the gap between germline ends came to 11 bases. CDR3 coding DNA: TGTGCCAGCAGCCCGTATCTGGGGTCTGGGGCCAACGTCCTGACTTTC. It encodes CASSPYLGSGANVLTF.

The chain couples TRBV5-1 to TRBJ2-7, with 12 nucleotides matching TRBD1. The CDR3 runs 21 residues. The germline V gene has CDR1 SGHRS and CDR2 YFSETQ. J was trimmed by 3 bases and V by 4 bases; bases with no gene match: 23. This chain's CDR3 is CASSLRPMGQGATTGNYEQYF. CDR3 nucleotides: TGCGCCAGCAGCCTTCGGCCCATGGGACAGGGGGCTACTACCGGAAACTACGAGCAGTACTTC.

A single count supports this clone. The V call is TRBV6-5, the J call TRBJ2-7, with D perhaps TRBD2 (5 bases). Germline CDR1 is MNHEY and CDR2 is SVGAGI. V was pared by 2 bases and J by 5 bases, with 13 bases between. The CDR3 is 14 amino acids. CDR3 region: CASSYIEGSDEQYF. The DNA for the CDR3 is TGTGCCAGCAGTTACATTGAGGGATCCGACGAGCAGTACTTC.

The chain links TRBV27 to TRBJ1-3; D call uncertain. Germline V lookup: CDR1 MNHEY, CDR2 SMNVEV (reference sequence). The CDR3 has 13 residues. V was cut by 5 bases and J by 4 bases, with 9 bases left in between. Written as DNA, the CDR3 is TGTGCCAGCAGTCCCACGGGAGGAAACACCATATATTTT. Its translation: CASSPTGGNTIYF.

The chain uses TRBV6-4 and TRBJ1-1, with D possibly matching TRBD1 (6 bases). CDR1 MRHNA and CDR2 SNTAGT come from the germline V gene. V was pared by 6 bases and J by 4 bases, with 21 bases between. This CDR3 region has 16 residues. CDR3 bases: TGTGCCAGCAGGGGGAACCACAGGGATAAGGTCACTGAAGCTTTCTTT. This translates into CASRGNHRDKVTEAFF.

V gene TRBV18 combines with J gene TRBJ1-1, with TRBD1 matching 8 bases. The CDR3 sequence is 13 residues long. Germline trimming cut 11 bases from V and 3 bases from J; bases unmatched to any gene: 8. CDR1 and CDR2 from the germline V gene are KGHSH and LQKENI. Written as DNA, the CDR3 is TGTGCCGCGCGACAGGGGCAGGACACTGAAGCTTTCTTT. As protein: CAARQGQDTEAFF. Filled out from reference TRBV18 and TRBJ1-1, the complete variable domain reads NAGVMQNPRHLVRRRGQEARLRCSPMKGHSHVYWYRQLPEEGLKFMVYLQKENIIDESGMPKERFSAEFPKEGPSILRIQQVVRGDSAAYFCAARQGQDTEAFFGQGTRLTVV.

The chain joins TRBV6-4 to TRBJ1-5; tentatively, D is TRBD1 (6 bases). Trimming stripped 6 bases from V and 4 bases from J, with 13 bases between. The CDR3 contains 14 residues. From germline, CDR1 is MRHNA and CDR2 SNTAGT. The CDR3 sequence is CASRGTFSNQPQHF. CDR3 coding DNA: TGTGCCAGCAGAGGGACATTTTCGAATCAGCCCCAGCATTTT.

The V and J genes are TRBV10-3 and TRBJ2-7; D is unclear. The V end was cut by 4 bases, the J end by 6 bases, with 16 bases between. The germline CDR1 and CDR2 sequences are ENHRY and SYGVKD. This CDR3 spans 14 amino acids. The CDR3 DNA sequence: TGTGCCATCAGTGGATCCAGCGTTTGGGGCGAGCAGTACTTC. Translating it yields CAISGSSVWGEQYF.

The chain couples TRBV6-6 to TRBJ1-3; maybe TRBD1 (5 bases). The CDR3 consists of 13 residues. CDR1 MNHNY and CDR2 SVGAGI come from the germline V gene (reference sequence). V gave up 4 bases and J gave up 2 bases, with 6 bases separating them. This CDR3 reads CASSSRAGNTIYF. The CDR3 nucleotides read TGTGCCAGCAGTTCCAGGGCTGGAAACACCATATATTTT.

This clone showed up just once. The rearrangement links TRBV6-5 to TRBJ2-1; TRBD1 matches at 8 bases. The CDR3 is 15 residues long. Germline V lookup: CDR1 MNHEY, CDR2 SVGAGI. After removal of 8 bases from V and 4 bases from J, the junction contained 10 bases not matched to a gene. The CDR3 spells CASSSPGQAYNEQFF. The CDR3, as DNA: TGTGCCAGCTCCTCCCCGGGACAGGCTTACAATGAGCAGTTCTTC.

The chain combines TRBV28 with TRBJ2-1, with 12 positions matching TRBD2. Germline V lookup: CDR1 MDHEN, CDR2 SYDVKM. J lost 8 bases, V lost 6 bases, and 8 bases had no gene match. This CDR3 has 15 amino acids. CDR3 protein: CASSRPTSGSYEQFF. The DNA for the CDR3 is TGTGCCAGCAGCCGACCGACTAGCGGGAGCTATGAGCAGTTCTTC.

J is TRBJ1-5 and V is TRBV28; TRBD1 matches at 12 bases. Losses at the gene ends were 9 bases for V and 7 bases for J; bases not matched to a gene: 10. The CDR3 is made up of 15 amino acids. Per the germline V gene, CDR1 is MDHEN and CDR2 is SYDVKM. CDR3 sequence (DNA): TGTGCCAGTTGCCCGGGACAGGGGGCGCGACAGCCCCAGCATTTT. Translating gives CASCPGQGARQPQHF.

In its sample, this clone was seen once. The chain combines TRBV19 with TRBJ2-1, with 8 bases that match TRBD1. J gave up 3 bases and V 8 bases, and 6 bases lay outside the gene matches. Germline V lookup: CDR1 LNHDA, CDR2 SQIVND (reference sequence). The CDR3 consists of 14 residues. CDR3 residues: CASDTGQGYNEQFF. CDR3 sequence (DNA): TGTGCCAGTGATACAGGACAGGGCTACAATGAGCAGTTCTTC.

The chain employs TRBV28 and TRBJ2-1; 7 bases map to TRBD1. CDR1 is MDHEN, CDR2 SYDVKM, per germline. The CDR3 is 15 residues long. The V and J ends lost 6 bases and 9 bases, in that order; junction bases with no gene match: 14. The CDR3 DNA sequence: TGTGCCAGCAGCGCCGTTAGGACAGGCGTGGGTGAGCAGTTCTTC. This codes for CASSAVRTGVGEQFF.

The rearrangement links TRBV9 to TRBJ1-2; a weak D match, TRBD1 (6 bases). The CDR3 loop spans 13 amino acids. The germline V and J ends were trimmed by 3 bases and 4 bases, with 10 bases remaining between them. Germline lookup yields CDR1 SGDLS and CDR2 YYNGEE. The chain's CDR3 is CASSEQGVYGYTF. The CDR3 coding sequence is TGTGCCAGCAGCGAACAGGGCGTCTATGGCTACACCTTC.

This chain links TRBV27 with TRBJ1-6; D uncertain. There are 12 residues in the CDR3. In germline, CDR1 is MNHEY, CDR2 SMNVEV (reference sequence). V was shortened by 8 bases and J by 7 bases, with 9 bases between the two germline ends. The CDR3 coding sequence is TGTGCCAGCGGATACAGCAATTCACCCCTCCACTTT. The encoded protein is CASGYSNSPLHF.

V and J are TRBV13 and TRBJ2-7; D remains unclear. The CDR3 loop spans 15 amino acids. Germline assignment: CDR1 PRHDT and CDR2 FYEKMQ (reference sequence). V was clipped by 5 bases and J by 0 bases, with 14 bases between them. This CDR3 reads CASSDQRGSSYEQYF. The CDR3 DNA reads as TGTGCCAGCAGCGACCAGCGTGGTAGCTCCTACGAGCAGTACTTC.

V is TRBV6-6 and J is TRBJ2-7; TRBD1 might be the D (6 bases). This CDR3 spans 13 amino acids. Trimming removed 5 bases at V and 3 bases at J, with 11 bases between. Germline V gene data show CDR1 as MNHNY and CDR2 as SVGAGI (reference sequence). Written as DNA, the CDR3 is TGTGCCAGCAGTCAGGGGCTCCACTACGAGCAGTACTTC. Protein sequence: CASSQGLHYEQYF.